This T cell receptor (beta chain) was sequenced for a study of beta chain features in type 1 diabetes. Averaging roughly 110 mL, one heparinised blood draw was given by each donor. Expressed TCRB transcripts were sequenced because the entire RNA isolate underwent reverse transcription. Repertoires were generated with immunoSEQ multiplex PCR, while TCRdb's copy carries only in-frame clones and drops some. Counted here are some 300,000 clones, roughly 8% occurring once; the ten biggest clones make up more than 0.9%. Material for sequencing was central memory CD4+ T cells from blood. This TCR was sampled from a young woman in good health.

The CDR3 region has the DNA TGTGCCTGGAGTGGCATTTCGGTAAGGATGAACACTGAAGCTTTCTTT. Encoded protein: CAWSGISVRMNTEAFF. This chain joins TRBV30 and TRBJ1-1; D unclear. Germline V gene data show CDR1 as GTSNPN and CDR2 as SVGIG (reference sequence). The CDR3 extends over 16 amino acids. Trimming shortened V by 1 base and J by 0 bases, and 15 bases separated the two germline ends.